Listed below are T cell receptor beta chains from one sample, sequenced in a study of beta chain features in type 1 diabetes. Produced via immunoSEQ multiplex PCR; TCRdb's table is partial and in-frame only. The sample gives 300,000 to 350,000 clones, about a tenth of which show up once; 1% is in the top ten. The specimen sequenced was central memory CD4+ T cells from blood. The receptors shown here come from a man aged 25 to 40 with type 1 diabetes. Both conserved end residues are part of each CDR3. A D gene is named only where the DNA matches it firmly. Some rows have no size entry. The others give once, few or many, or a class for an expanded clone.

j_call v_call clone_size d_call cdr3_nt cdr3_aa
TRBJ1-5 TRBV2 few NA TGTGCCAGCAGTGAGGGGTCGAAGGTAGGGGTCCAGCCCCAGCATTTT CASSEGSKVGVQPQHF
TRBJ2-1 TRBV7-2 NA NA TGTGCCAGCAGCTGGGGCGGGAACAATGAGCAGTTCTTC CASSWGGNNEQFF
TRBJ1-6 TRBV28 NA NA TGTGCCAGCAGTTTACTCTCATCCCCCACAGGGTCCAGTTCACCCCTCCACTTT CASSLLSSPTGSSSPLHF
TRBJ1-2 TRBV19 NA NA TGTGCCAGTAGTATCCGGTCCGGTCCCAAGACGGGAAACTATGGCTACACCTTC CASSIRSGPKTGNYGYTF
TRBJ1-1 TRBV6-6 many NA TGTGCCAGCAAACGACAGGCGGGCACTGAAGCTTTCTTT CASKRQAGTEAFF
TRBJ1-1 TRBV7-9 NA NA TGTGCCAGCAGCCCGGGCGCGACGGTCACTGAAGCTTTCTTT CASSPGATVTEAFF
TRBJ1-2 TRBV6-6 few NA TGTGCCAGCAGTTACTCGGGAGAGTCCTATGGCTACACCTTC CASSYSGESYGYTF
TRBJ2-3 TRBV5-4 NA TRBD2 TGTGCCAGCAGCTTAGCGGGGGATACGCAGTATTTT CASSLAGDTQYF
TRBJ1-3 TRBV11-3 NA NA TGTGCCAGCAGCGCGGGCAGGGGAAATGGAAACACCATATATTTT CASSAGRGNGNTIYF
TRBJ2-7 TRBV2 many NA TGTGCCAGCATGGTGGAGACCACCTTGGAGCAGTACTTC CASMVETTLEQYF
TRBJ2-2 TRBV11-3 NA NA TGTGCCAGCAGCCGAGACGGAAGGAACACCGGGGAGCTGTTTTTT CASSRDGRNTGELFF
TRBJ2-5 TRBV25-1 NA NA TGTGCCAGCAGTGAACGGGACTTCCCAAGGGAGACCCAGTACTTC CASSERDFPRETQYF
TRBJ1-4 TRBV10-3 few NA TGTGCCATCAGTACGGGGGGCGGTGAAAAACTGTTTTTT CAISTGGGEKLFF
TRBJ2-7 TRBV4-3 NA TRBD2 TGCGCCAGCAGCCAAGGGGCTCGCGGGGGGCCCTACGAGCAGTACTTC CASSQGARGGPYEQYF
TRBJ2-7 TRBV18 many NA TGTGCCAGCTCACCGGGACCGGGCGAGCAGTACTTC CASSPGPGEQYF
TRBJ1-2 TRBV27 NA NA TGTGCCAGCAGTTTATCTGGGGAGAGGAACTATGGCTACACCTTC CASSLSGERNYGYTF
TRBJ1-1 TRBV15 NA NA TGTGCCACCAGCAGAGATTCTTGGGAGTTGGGAGAAGCTTTCTTT CATSRDSWELGEAFF
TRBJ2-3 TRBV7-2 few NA TGTGCCAGCATTAGGACAAAAAGTGTGGCAGATACGCAGTATTTT CASIRTKSVADTQYF
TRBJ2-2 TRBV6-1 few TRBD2 TGTGCCAGCAGTGTGGGCGGGGGTGGCACCGGGGAGCTGTTTTTT CASSVGGGGTGELFF
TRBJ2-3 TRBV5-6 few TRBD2 TGTGCCAGCAGCCCCCGGACTAGCGGGAGCACAGATACGCAGTATTTT CASSPRTSGSTDTQYF
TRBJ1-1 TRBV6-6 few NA TGTGCCAGCAGGCTACAGGGTAGGACTGAAGCTTTCTTT CASRLQGRTEAFF
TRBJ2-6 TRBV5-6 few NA TGTGCCAGCAGCTTGCAGTCTGGGGCCAACGTCCTGACTTTC CASSLQSGANVLTF